Detailed here is one T cell receptor (beta chain). Its antigen is unknown. This specimen belongs to a study of blood T cells in healthy people across ages. Per germline, CDR1 SEHNR and CDR2 FQNEAQ (reference sequence). The CDR3 is 15 amino acids. With 5 bases removed from V and 0 bases from J, the gap between germline ends came to 13 bases. A second PCR of 7 to 11 cycles used a sample-barcoded 5' primer and a J-beta primer mix. TCRdb reprocessed the 5' RACE reads via MiXCR and lists one record per CDR3 protein. The data show 750,000 or so distinct CDR3 sequences, 25% seen once. Study outcomes and limitations: Significant beta diversity loss was already apparent by age approximately 40, declining roughly linearly.

These same data were also listed under a study on T cells of mothers and their children.

The rearrangement joins TRBV7-9 to TRBJ1-1; D is ambiguous. Specimen: blood. This clonotype originated in a boy younger than 18 in good health. The DNA of the CDR3 is TGTGCCAGCAGCCCCCGGACGACTGTGAACACTGAAGCTTTCTTT. It codes for CASSPRTTVNTEAFF.